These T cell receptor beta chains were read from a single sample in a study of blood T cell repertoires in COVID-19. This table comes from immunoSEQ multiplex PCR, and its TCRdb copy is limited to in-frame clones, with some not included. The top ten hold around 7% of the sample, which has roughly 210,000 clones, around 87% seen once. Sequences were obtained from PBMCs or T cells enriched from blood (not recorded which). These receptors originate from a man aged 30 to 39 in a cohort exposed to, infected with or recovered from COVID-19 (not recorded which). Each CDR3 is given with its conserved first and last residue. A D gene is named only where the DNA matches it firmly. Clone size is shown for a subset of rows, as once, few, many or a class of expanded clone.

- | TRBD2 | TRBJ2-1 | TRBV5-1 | CASSLKQRDRNEQFF | TGCGCCAGCAGCTTAAAGCAGCGGGACCGCAATGAGCAGTTCTTC
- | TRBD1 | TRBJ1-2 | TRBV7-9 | CASSPAGDRGIGYTF | TGTGCCAGCAGCCCCGCGGGGGACAGGGGCATTGGCTACACCTTC
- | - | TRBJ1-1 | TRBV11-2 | CASSHQQGSPIVLNTEAFF | TGTGCCAGCAGCCATCAACAGGGTTCTCCTATTGTATTGAACACTGAAGCTTTCTTT
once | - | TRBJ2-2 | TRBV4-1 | CASSGSTGNTGELFF | TGCGCCAGCAGCGGCTCGACAGGGAACACCGGGGAGCTGTTTTTT
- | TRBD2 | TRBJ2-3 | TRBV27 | CASSFHFAASGFDTQYF | TGTGCCAGCAGTTTTCACTTCGCAGCTAGCGGGTTCGATACGCAGTATTTT
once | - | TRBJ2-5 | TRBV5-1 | CASSLGTIQETQYF | TGCGCCAGCAGCTTGGGGACTATCCAAGAGACCCAGTACTTC
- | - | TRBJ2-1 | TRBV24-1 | CATSEGARHPYNEQFF | TGTGCCACCAGTGAGGGGGCGCGACACCCCTACAATGAGCAGTTCTTC
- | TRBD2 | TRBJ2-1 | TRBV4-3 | CASSRTSGNEQFF | TGCGCCAGCAGCCGAACTAGCGGCAATGAGCAGTTCTTC
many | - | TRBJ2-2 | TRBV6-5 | CASSFYDTLGELFF | TGTGCCAGCAGTTTCTATGACACCCTCGGGGAGCTGTTTTTT
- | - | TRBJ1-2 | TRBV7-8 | CASSLDTGRIRGYTF | TGTGCCAGCAGCTTAGACACAGGCCGAATCCGGGGCTACACCTTC
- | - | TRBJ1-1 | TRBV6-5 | CASSVTRARNTEAFF | TGTGCCAGCAGCGTAACGAGGGCGAGGAACACTGAAGCTTTCTTT
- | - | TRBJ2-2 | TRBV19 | CASSGGRNTGELFF | TGTGCCAGTTCTGGAGGAAGGAACACCGGGGAGCTGTTTTTT
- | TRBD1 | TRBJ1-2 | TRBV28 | CASSSRDSLNYGYTF | TGTGCCTCATCGTCCCGGGACAGCCTAAACTATGGCTACACCTTC
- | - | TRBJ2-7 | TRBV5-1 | CASSLVGGYEQYF | TGCGCCAGCAGCTTGGTTGGCGGGTACGAGCAGTACTTC
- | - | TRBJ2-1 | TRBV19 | CASSIGTGSNEQFF | TGTGCCAGTAGTATAGGCACCGGGAGCAATGAGCAGTTCTTC
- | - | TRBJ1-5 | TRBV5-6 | CASSPRHLEPQHF | TGTGCCAGCAGCCCGCGTCACTTAGAGCCCCAGCATTTT
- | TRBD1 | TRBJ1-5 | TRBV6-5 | CASSFDGQVFLQPQHF | TGTGCCAGCAGTTTCGACGGACAGGTCTTTTTACAGCCCCAGCATTTT
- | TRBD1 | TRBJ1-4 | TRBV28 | CASSFSGGVEEKLFF | TGTGCCAGCAGTTTTTCAGGGGGCGTGGAGGAAAAACTGTTTTTT
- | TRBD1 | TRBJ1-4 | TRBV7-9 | CASSKTGTGGTGEKLFF | TGTGCCAGCAGCAAGACCGGGACAGGGGGGACGGGGGAAAAACTGTTTTTT
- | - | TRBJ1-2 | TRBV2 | CASSRANYGYTF | TGTGCCAGCAGTCGAGCTAACTATGGCTACACCTTC
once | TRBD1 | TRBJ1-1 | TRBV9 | CASSESPGTVNTEAFF | TGTGCCAGCAGCGAGAGCCCCGGGACAGTGAACACTGAAGCTTTCTTT
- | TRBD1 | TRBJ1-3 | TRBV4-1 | CASSQGPGTGVGNTIYF | TGCGCCAGCAGCCAAGGCCCGGGGACAGGGGTCGGAAACACCATATATTTT
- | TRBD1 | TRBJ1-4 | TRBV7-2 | CASSPDRATNEKLFF | TGTGCCAGCAGCCCGGACAGGGCAACTAATGAAAAACTGTTTTTT
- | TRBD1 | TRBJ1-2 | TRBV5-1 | CASSSSTGGEAYGYTF | TGCGCCAGCAGCTCCTCGACAGGGGGTGAGGCCTATGGCTACACCTTC
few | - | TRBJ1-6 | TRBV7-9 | CASSSHDSRGNRSPLHF | TGTGCCAGCAGCTCTCATGATAGCCGGGGGAATCGATCACCCCTCCACTTT
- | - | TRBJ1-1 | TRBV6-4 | CASSDSGTNTEAFF | TGTGCCAGCAGTGACTCAGGGACTAACACTGAAGCTTTCTTT
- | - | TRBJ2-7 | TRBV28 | CASSPVRPGRGEQYF | TGTGCCAGCAGCCCAGTCCGCCCTGGTCGAGGCGAGCAGTACTTC
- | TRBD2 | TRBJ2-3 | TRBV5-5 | CASSPRTGLGTDTQYF | TGTGCCAGCAGCCCGCGAACCGGACTAGGCACAGATACGCAGTATTTT
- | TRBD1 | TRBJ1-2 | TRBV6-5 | CASLLMAGGSYGYTF | TGTGCCAGCCTCCTTATGGCAGGGGGTAGCTATGGCTACACCTTC
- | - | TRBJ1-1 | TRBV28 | CASTTPVNEAFF | TGTGCCAGCACCACCCCGGTCAACGAAGCTTTCTTT
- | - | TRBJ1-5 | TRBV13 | CASSFGQNRPRPQHF | TGTGCCAGCAGCTTCGGACAGAATCGTCCTAGGCCCCAGCATTTT
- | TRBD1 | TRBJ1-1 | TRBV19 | CASSMKGTGRNTEAFF | TGTGCCAGTAGTATGAAAGGGACAGGGAGGAACACTGAAGCTTTCTTT
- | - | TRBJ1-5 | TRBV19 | CASIVWVGSNQPQHF | TGTGCCAGTATTGTATGGGTCGGGAGTAATCAGCCCCAGCATTTT
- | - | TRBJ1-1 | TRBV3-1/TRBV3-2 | CASSQDTTATEAFF | TGTGCCAGCAGCCAAGATACGACAGCCACTGAAGCTTTCTTT
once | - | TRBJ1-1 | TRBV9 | CASSVDSGLNTEAFF | TGTGCCAGCAGCGTAGATTCGGGTCTGAACACTGAAGCTTTCTTT
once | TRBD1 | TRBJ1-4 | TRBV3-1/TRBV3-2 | CASSQEDRGRGVDNTDNEKLFF | TGTGCCAGCAGCCAAGAGGACAGGGGGCGCGGGGTAGATAATACCGATAATGAAAAACTGTTTTTT
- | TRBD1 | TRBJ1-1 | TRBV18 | CASSLAGTGAGTEAFF | TGTGCCAGCTCACTCGCCGGGACAGGGGCTGGGACTGAAGCTTTCTTT
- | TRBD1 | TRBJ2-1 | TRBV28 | CASSLGTGRYNEQFF | TGTGCCAGCAGTCTGGGGACAGGGCGCTACAATGAGCAGTTCTTC
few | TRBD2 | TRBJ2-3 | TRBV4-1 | CASSHRRGGSERDTQYF | TGCGCCAGCAGCCACCGAAGGGGCGGGAGTGAAAGAGATACGCAGTATTTT
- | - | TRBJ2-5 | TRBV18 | CASSTGFSVQETQYF | TGTGCCAGCTCAACCGGGTTCAGCGTCCAAGAGACCCAGTACTTC
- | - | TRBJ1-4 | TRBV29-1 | CSGRRGPNEKLFF | TGCAGCGGCAGAAGGGGTCCTAATGAAAAACTGTTTTTT